The T cell receptor beta chain under discussion was sequenced for a study of T cell responses to AZD1222 COVID-19 vaccine. Study in general: Investigators merged groups given second doses at roughly 4 or roughly 12 weeks. Overall study results and limits: Spike-specific TCR depth and breadth grew after two AZD1222 doses.

A note on this clone: Its matching antigen is unknown.

The CDR3 spans 16 residues. V lost 6 bases to trimming and J lost 7 bases, with 23 bases between them. The germline V gene encodes CDR1 SGHRS and CDR2 YFSETQ. Clones were read by immunoSEQ multiplex PCR, and TCRdb kept only the in-frame ones, dropping some. The sample carries some 130,000 clones, over 75% recorded once. The chain joins TRBV5-1 to TRBJ2-1; the D gene is possibly TRBD1 (6 bases). This clonotype originated in an adult in good health. Sequenced here: peripheral blood, sampled on day 0 of AZD1222 vaccination. CDR3 residues: CASTRHYRVKLNEQFF. The DNA for the CDR3 is TGCGCCAGCACTCGTCATTACAGGGTTAAATTGAATGAGCAGTTCTTC.